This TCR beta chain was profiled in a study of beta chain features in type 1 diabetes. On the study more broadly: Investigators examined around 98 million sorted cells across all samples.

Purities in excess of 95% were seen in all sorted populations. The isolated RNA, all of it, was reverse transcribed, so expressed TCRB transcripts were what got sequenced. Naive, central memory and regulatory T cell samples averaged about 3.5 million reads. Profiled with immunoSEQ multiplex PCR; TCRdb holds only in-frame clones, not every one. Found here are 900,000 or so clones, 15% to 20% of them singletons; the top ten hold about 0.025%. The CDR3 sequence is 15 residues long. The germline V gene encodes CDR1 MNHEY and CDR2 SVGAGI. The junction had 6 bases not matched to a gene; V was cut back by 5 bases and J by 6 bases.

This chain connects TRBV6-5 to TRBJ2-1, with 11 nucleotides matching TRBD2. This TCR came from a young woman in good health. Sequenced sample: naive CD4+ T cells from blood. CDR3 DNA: TGTGCCAGCAGTCTCGCACTAGCGGGAGTCAATGAGCAGTTCTTC. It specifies CASSLALAGVNEQFF.